This T cell receptor (beta chain) was documented in a study of post-analysis software for immune sequencing data. This clonotype was found a few times. cDNA libraries of TCR beta carried unique molecular identifiers. TCRdb processed the PCR reads anew with MiXCR; each CDR3 protein has one entry. The sample records some 800,000 distinct CDR3 sequences, just over 45% being singletons. What was sequenced was blood. The source is a girl aged 5 to 17 with multiple sclerosis.

CDR3 in amino acids: CASSQDHTFNEQFF. The CDR3 DNA is TGTGCCAGCAGCCAAGATCACACCTTCAATGAGCAGTTCTTC. The J gene is TRBJ2-1, the V gene TRBV4-2; D gene uncertain. CDR3 size: 14 residues. Germline V lookup: CDR1 LGHNA, CDR2 YNFKEQ. Trimming cost V 0 bases and J 6 bases, with 9 bases left between them.